Listed here are 4 T cell receptor beta chains from one sample, sequenced in a study of blood T cell repertoires in COVID-19. Sequencing was performed with immunoSEQ multiplex PCR; in TCRdb, only in-frame clones are kept and a portion is missing. The sample yields hundreds of thousands of clones, more than 75% seen once. Input material: PBMCs or T cells enriched from blood (not recorded which). The receptors here all came from a woman aged 50 to 60 who had recovered from COVID-19.

The V gene is TRBV6-5, the J gene TRBJ2-7; D may be TRBD1 (6 bases). The germline CDR1 and CDR2 sequences are MNHEY and SVGAGI. This CDR3 is 15 amino acids long. V lost 8 bases and J lost 3, with 20 bases in between. Written as DNA, the CDR3 is TGTGCCAGCCCACTTCACAGGGTGGCCTACTACGAGCAGTACTTC. This translates into CASPLHRVAYYEQYF.

The chain couples TRBV27 to TRBJ2-2, with D possibly matching TRBD1 (6 bases). Trimming took off 0 bases at V and 0 bases at J, with 8 bases between the two ends. The CDR3 covers 16 residues. CDR1 MNHEY and CDR2 SMNVEV come from the germline V gene (reference sequence). The CDR3 protein is CASSLSWTANTGELFF. In DNA form, the CDR3 reads TGTGCCAGCAGTTTATCTTGGACAGCGAACACCGGGGAGCTGTTTTTT.

The rearrangement uses TRBV7-8 and TRBJ1-1; D unresolved. Germline V gene data show CDR1 as SGHVS and CDR2 as FQNEAQ. The CDR3 length is 13 residues. V gave up 3 bases and J gave up 0 bases, with 5 bases separating them. Here the CDR3 DNA reads TGTGCCAGCAGCTTGACTTTGAACACTGAAGCTTTCTTT. It codes for CASSLTLNTEAFF. Variable domain in full (rest from reference TRBV7-8 and TRBJ1-1): GAGVSQSPRYKVAKRGQDVALRCDPISGHVSLFWYQQALGQGPEFLTYFQNEAQLDKSGLPSDRFFAERPEGSVSTLKIQRTQQEDSAVYLCASSLTLNTEAFFGQGTRLTVV.

Regarding this clone: One end of the junction varies from germline; a read error may be responsible. The genes are TRBV3-1 (or the pseudogene TRBV3-2) and TRBJ2-2; TRBD1 agrees at 7 bases. The CDR3 length is 18 residues. Per the germline V gene, CDR1 is LGHDT and CDR2 is YNNKEL (reference sequence). CDR3 sequence: CASSKDILTGPPVRELFF. The DNA of the CDR3 is TGTGCCAGCAGCAAAGATATTTTGACAGGGCCCCCGGTCCGGGAGCTGTTTTTT.